This T cell receptor beta chain was captured in a study of CD8 T cells in ankylosing spondylitis. The study, taken as a whole, reports: A TCR beta motif made of eight highly homologous variants seemed typical of ankylosing spondylitis blood.

The V gene's germline CDR1 is LGHDT and CDR2 YNNKEL (reference sequence). V trimming: 4 bases; J trimming: 6 bases; junction bases outside the gene matches: 6. The CDR3 sequence is 14 residues long. Concerning this clonotype itself: As yet, its antigen is unknown.

Libraries for TCR beta were made by quantitative 5'-RACE with molecular barcodes. TCRdb processed the 5' RACE reads anew with MiXCR; each CDR3 protein has one entry. The profile shows 350,000 to 450,000 distinct CDR3 sequences, roughly 26% of them singletons. The source of this sequence is a male donor with ankylosing spondylitis. This chain connects TRBV3-1 to TRBJ2-1, with 7 bases aligning to TRBD1. The sequenced sample was blood, either unsorted or a sorted T cell fraction (not recorded which). The CDR3 reads CASSRNRGGNEQFF. The CDR3 nucleotides read TGTGCCAGCAGCCGAAACAGGGGTGGCAATGAGCAGTTCTTC.